This TCR beta chain was captured by sequencing in a study of T cell responses to AZD1222 COVID-19 vaccine. Study findings and constraints: Most donors were white British and more were female, and clonal diversity was possibly underestimated.

Clones were sequenced by immunoSEQ multiplex PCR, and TCRdb holds only the in-frame ones, with some missing. This sample has about 120,000 clones, with roughly 91% found just once. About this clone itself: What it recognizes is unknown.

Pooled together were second doses at about 4 or about 12 weeks. The germline gives CDR1 LNHDA, CDR2 SQIVND (reference sequence). CDR3 length: 14 amino acids. Trimming cost V 6 bases and J 4 bases, with 13 bases left between them. This sequence originates from an adult who received the AZD1222 COVID-19 vaccine. The starting material was peripheral blood, obtained 28 days after the second AZD1222 dose. The chain recombines TRBV19 with TRBJ2-1; TRBD1 might be the D (5 bases). As DNA, the CDR3 is TGTGCCAGTAGCCCGTTGACAGTATACAATGAGCAGTTCTTC. Translation: CASSPLTVYNEQFF. The whole variable domain, remainder taken from reference TRBV19 and TRBJ2-1, is DGGITQSPKYLFRKEGQNVTLSCEQNLNHDAMYWYRQDPGQGLRLIYYSQIVNDFQKGDIAEGYSVSREKKESFPLTVTSAQKNPTAFYLCASSPLTVYNEQFFGPGTRLTVL.